These T cell receptor beta chains were read from a single sample in a study of blood T cell repertoires in COVID-19. TCRdb keeps only in-frame clones here, not all; method: immunoSEQ multiplex PCR. The profile covers over 100,000 clones, with about 89% appearing a single time and about an eighth taken by the ten largest. The sample taken for sequencing was peripheral blood. Receptors originate from an older woman with COVID-19, enrolled during active disease. Both conserved end residues are part of each CDR3. Fields, in order: clone size, J gene, D gene, V gene, CDR3 DNA, CDR3 protein. The D gene is left open where the match is weak. Clone size is shown for a subset of rows, as once, few, many or a class of expanded clone.

NA	TRBJ1-4	TRBD1	TRBV2	TGTGCCAGCAGTGCATGGACAGGGCAACGGGAAAAACTGTTTTTT	CASSAWTGQREKLFF
once	TRBJ2-1	TRBD2	TRBV5-1	TGCGCCAGCAGCTTGGTAGCGGGGGGGAACAATGAGCAGTTCTTC	CASSLVAGGNNEQFF
NA	TRBJ1-6	TRBD1	TRBV7-2	TGTGCCAGCAGCTTAGGTGTACAGGGGAATTCACCCCTCCACTTT	CASSLGVQGNSPLHF
NA	TRBJ1-5	NA	TRBV19	TGTGCCAGTAGCAGGACAGCGGGGCAGCCCCAGCATTTT	CASSRTAGQPQHF
NA	TRBJ2-1	TRBD2	TRBV5-1	TGCGCCAGCAGCTTGGGTAGCGGGGGGCCATCGGGATACAATGAGCAGTTCTTC	CASSLGSGGPSGYNEQFF
NA	TRBJ2-3	TRBD2	TRBV2	TGTGCCAGCAGGCGACTAGCGGGACCACCTAGCACAGATACGCAGTATTTT	CASRRLAGPPSTDTQYF
NA	TRBJ2-7	TRBD2	TRBV9	TGTGCCAGCAGCCGCGGGGAAGCGGGGTCCTCCTACGAGCAGTACTTC	CASSRGEAGSSYEQYF
NA	TRBJ1-5	NA	TRBV19	TGTGCCAGTAGTATAGGAGGTAGGAGTAGCAATCAGCCCCAGCATTTT	CASSIGGRSSNQPQHF
NA	TRBJ2-7	NA	TRBV19	TGTGCCAGTAGTCTCGGGTCCCTCGAGCAGTACTTC	CASSLGSLEQYF
NA	TRBJ2-5	NA	TRBV30	TGTGCCTGGAGCCTCACGAGGTACGCGACCCAGTACTTC	CAWSLTRYATQYF
NA	TRBJ2-2	NA	TRBV6-2/TRBV6-3	TGTGCCAGCAGTTACTGGGGAGGATCCGGGGAGCTGTTTTTT	CASSYWGGSGELFF
NA	TRBJ1-1	TRBD1	TRBV28	TGTGCCAGCAGTTTTTTGGACAGGGTGAACACTGAAGCTTTCTTT	CASSFLDRVNTEAFF
once	TRBJ2-5	NA	TRBV6-5	TGTGCCAGCAGTTCCAAAGAGACCCAGTACTTC	CASSSKETQYF
once	TRBJ1-1	NA	TRBV21-1	TGTGCCAGCAGCAAAGGGGGACAGGGGGACGGGTATAGGAACACTGAAGCTTTCTTT	CASSKGGQGDGYRNTEAFF
NA	TRBJ1-2	TRBD1	TRBV7-9	TGTGCCAGCAGCTCCACCGCCCCGGACAGGGCCTATGGCTACACCTTC	CASSSTAPDRAYGYTF
NA	TRBJ1-6	TRBD1	TRBV19	TGTGCCAGTAGTATGACTACAGGGGAGACATCACCCCTCCACTTT	CASSMTTGETSPLHF
NA	TRBJ2-7	TRBD1	TRBV29-1	TGCAGCGCTTCCGGACAGGGGGTCCGGCACGAGCAGTACTTC	CSASGQGVRHEQYF
NA	TRBJ2-5	TRBD1	TRBV5-1	TGCGCCAGCAGCCCACAGGGGCAAGAGACCCAGTACTTC	CASSPQGQETQYF
NA	TRBJ1-2	NA	TRBV27	TGTGCCAGCAGATCGACCGGACGGGGTGGCTACACCTTC	CASRSTGRGGYTF
NA	TRBJ2-1	NA	TRBV5-4	TGTGCCAGCAGCTTGAACGGGGGAGCCAATGAGCAGTTCTTC	CASSLNGGANEQFF
once	TRBJ2-1	TRBD1	TRBV2	TGTGCCAGCAGGGCCGACAGGGCCCTCTACAATGAGCAGTTCTTC	CASRADRALYNEQFF
NA	TRBJ2-3	TRBD2	TRBV5-4	TGTGCCAGCAGCTTGGGTGGACTAGCGGGGAAGATGGGTACGCAGTATTTT	CASSLGGLAGKMGTQYF
NA	TRBJ1-2	NA	TRBV6-5	TGTGCCAGCAGCTACGTCAGCGGGTATGGCTACACCTTC	CASSYVSGYGYTF
NA	TRBJ2-2	TRBD1	TRBV4-1	TGCGCCAGCAGCCAAGCCGGGACAGGGGGGTTTCGGGAGCTGTTTTTT	CASSQAGTGGFRELFF
NA	TRBJ2-1	NA	TRBV3-1/TRBV3-2	TGTGCCAGCAGGGCCGCAGGGCATGAGCAGTTCTTC	CASRAAGHEQFF
once	TRBJ2-5	TRBD2	TRBV2	TGTGCCAGCAGTGAAGATAGCGGGGGGGCGAAGACCCAGTACTTC	CASSEDSGGAKTQYF
NA	TRBJ1-2	TRBD1	TRBV27	TGTGCCAGCAGTCCCTTTCCGGGACAGGGGGGTTTTACCTTC	CASSPFPGQGGFTF
NA	TRBJ2-6	NA	TRBV7-8	TGTGCCAGCAGCTCTCCGGTCCGGGCTGGGGCCAACGTCCTGACTTTC	CASSSPVRAGANVLTF
NA	TRBJ2-2	TRBD1	TRBV5-1	TGCGCCAGCAGCCCGGGGACAGGGGGCCCCGGGGAGCTGTTTTTT	CASSPGTGGPGELFF
NA	TRBJ1-4	TRBD1	TRBV11-2	TGTGCCAGCAGCTCTCCGGGACAGGGGAATGAAAAACTGTTTTTT	CASSSPGQGNEKLFF
NA	TRBJ1-2	NA	TRBV27	TGTGCCAGCAGTCTCACTCCGGGATCCTATGGCTACACCTTC	CASSLTPGSYGYTF
NA	TRBJ1-5	NA	TRBV5-1	TGCGCCAGCAGCCCCGGGTCGGGCAATCAGCCCCAGCATTTT	CASSPGSGNQPQHF
NA	TRBJ1-2	TRBD1	TRBV2	TGTGCCAGCAGTGATCAGGGGGCTAGGGGCTACACCTTC	CASSDQGARGYTF